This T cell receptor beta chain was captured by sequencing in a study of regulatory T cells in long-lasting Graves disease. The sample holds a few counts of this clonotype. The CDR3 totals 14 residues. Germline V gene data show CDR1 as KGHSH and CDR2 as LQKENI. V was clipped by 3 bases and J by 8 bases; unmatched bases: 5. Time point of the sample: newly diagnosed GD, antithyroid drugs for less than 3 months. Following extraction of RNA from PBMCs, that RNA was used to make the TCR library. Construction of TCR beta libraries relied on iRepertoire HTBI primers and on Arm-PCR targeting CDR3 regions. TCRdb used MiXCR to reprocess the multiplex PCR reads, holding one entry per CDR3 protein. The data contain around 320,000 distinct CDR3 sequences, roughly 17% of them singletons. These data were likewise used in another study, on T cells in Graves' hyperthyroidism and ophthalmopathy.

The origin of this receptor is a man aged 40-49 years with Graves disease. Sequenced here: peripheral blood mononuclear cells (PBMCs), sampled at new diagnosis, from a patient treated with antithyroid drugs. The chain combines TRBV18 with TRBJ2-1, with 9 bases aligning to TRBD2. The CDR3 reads CASSPLAGWYEQFF. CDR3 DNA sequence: TGTGCCAGCTCACCCCTAGCGGGGTGGTATGAGCAGTTCTTC. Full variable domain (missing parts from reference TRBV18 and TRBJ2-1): NAGVMQNPRHLVRRRGQEARLRCSPMKGHSHVYWYRQLPEEGLKFMVYLQKENIIDESGMPKERFSAEFPKEGPSILRIQQVVRGDSAAYFCASSPLAGWYEQFFGPGTRLTVL.